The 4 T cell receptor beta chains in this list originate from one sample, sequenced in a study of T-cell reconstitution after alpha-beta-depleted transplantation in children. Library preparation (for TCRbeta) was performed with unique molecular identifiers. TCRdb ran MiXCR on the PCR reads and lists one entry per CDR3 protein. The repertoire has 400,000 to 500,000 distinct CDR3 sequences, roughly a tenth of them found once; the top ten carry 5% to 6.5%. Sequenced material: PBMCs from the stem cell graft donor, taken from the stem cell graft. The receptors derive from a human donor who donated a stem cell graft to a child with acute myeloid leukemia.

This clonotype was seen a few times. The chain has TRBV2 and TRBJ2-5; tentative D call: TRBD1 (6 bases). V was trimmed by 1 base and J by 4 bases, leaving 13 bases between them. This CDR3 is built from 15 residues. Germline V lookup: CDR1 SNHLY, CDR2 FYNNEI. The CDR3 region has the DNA TGTGCCAGCAGTGAAGGGCCGGGACAACGAGAGACCCAGTACTTC. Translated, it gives CASSEGPGQRETQYF. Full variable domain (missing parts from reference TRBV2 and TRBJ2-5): EPEVTQTPSHQVTQMGQEVILRCVPISNHLYFYWYRQILGQKVEFLVSFYNNEISEKSEIFDDQFSVERPDGSNFTLKIRSTKLEDSAMYFCASSEGPGQRETQYFGPGTRLLVL.

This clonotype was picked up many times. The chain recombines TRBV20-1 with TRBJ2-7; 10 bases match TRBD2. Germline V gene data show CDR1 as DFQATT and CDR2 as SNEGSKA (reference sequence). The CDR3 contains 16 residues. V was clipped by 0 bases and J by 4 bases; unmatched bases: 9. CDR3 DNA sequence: TGCAGTGCTAGAGATACTCTAGCGGGAGATAATTACGAGCAGTACTTC. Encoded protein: CSARDTLAGDNYEQYF.

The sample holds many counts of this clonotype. DNA of the CDR3: TGTGCCAGCAGCCCCACAGGGACCGGGGCCAACGTCCTGACTTTC. Translating it yields CASSPTGTGANVLTF. This chain connects TRBV4-2 to TRBJ2-6; a possible D gene is TRBD1 (6 bases). Looked up from germline, CDR1 is LGHNA and CDR2 is YNFKEQ. V dropped 4 bases and J dropped 4 bases, with 11 bases sitting between them. The CDR3 is 15 residues long.

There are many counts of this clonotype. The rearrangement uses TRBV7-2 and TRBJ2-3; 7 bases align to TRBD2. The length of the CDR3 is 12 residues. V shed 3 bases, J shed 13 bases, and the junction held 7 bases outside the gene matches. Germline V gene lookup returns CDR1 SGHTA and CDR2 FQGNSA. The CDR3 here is CASSLARAGEYF. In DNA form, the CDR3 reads TGTGCCAGCAGCTTGGCTAGGGCGGGGGAGTATTTT.